What follows describes a single T cell receptor beta chain. Its antigen is unknown. One end of the junction is discordant with germline, which a read error may explain. There were healthy Caucasian individuals from Russia, aged about 6 to 100, serving as donors. Then a second PCR, running about 7 to 11 cycles, was carried out with a sample-barcoded 5' primer and a J-beta primer mix. TCRdb reprocessed the 5' RACE reads with MiXCR, giving one entry per CDR3 protein. The profile shows about 750,000 distinct CDR3 sequences, roughly 53% of them singletons. This CDR3 contains 17 residues. CDR1 DFQATT and CDR2 SNEGSKA come from the germline V gene (reference sequence). The record originates from a study of blood T cells in healthy people across ages. Study observations and caveats: Naive T cell percentage strongly correlated with TCR beta diversity.

This receptor was taken from a man at least 80 years old in good health. The chain has TRBV20-1 and TRBJ1-2; 7 bases map to TRBD1. Sequencing used blood. The chain's CDR3 is CSAGDGVRGNRGKGYTF. CDR3 nucleotide sequence: TGCAGTGCTGGAGATGGTGTCAGGGGGAACCGGGGGAAAGGCTACACCTTC.